One sample yielded the 25 T cell receptor beta chains listed below, sequenced in a study of blood T cell repertoires in COVID-19. The protocol was immunoSEQ multiplex PCR, while the TCRdb copy is restricted to in-frame clones and leaves out a portion. The table includes a few hundred thousand clones, roughly 90% detected once. The sequenced sample consisted of peripheral blood. The receptors were sampled from a man between 35 and 55 years old with acute or convalescent COVID-19.

V gene TRBV4-3 combines with J gene TRBJ2-7; no firm D call. Deletions cut 0 bases from V and 2 bases from J, with 11 bases between. The CDR3 sequence is 15 residues long. Looked up from germline, CDR1 is LGHNA and CDR2 is YSLEER. CDR3 loop: CASSQDLRGTYEQYF. CDR3 nucleotides: TGCGCCAGCAGCCAAGATCTTCGCGGCACCTACGAGCAGTACTTC.

The rearrangement joins TRBV6-1 to TRBJ2-7, with TRBD2 matching over 8 bases. The V and J ends lost 0 bases and 7 bases, in that order; junction bases with no gene match: 11. Germline lookup yields CDR1 MNHNS and CDR2 SASEGT. CDR3 length: 16 amino acids. CDR3 in DNA: TGTGCCAGCAGTGAAGCTATCCCCTCCGGGAGGGATGAGCAGTACTTC. Amino acid sequence: CASSEAIPSGRDEQYF.

This rearrangement joins TRBV11-1 to TRBJ2-2, with 7 bases matching TRBD2. Per germline, CDR1 SGHAT and CDR2 FQDESV (reference sequence). The CDR3 sequence is 16 residues long. V was pared by 5 bases and J by 2 bases, with 8 bases of the junction left unmatched. CDR3: CASSPTSGANTGELFF. The CDR3 nucleotides read TGTGCCAGCAGCCCCACCAGCGGGGCTAACACCGGGGAGCTGTTTTTT. The whole variable domain, filled in from reference TRBV11-1 and TRBJ2-2, reads EAEVAQSPRYKITEKSQAVAFWCDPISGHATLYWYRQILGQGPELLVQFQDESVVDDSQLPKDRFSAERLKGVDSTLKIQPAELGDSAMYLCASSPTSGANTGELFFGEGSRLTVL.

The chain combines TRBV13 with TRBJ2-1; weak D call: TRBD2 (6 bases). The V end lost 5 bases, the J end lost 1 base, and 12 bases lay between the germline ends. Germline lookup yields CDR1 PRHDT and CDR2 FYEKMQ (reference sequence). CDR3 length: 15 amino acids. The CDR3, as DNA: TGTGCCAGCAGCCACAGACTAGTTTCCTACAATGAGCAGTTCTTC. This sequence encodes CASSHRLVSYNEQFF.

This clone was seen once. The genes are TRBV2 and TRBJ2-1; 10 bases align to TRBD2. The V and J ends lost 0 bases and 9 bases, in that order; junction bases with no gene match: 8. CDR3 length equals 16 residues. The germline gives CDR1 SNHLY, CDR2 FYNNEI. For the CDR3, the DNA is TGTGCCAGCAGTGAAGCAGCGGGAGGGCCGTTTGGTGAGCAGTTCTTC. Protein: CASSEAAGGPFGEQFF.

The chain is built from TRBV28 and TRBJ1-4, with D perhaps TRBD1 (6 bases). Germline V CDR1 and CDR2: MDHEN, SYDVKM. CDR3 length equals 15 residues. Trimming stripped 3 bases from V and 7 bases from J, with 15 bases between. The CDR3 DNA reads TGTGCCAGCAGTTTTCGACAGGCCCGGGGTGAAAAACTGTTTTTT. Protein: CASSFRQARGEKLFF. The full variable domain, completed using reference TRBV28 and TRBJ1-4, is DVKVTQSSRYLVKRTGEKVFLECVQDMDHENMFWYRQDPGLGLRLIYFSYDVKMKEKGDIPEGYSVSREKKERFSLILESASTNQTSMYLCASSFRQARGEKLFFGSGTQLSVL.

This rearrangement joins TRBV9 to TRBJ2-2, with D unclear. V lost 0 bases and J 6 bases, leaving 15 bases between the germline ends. Germline V lookup: CDR1 SGDLS, CDR2 YYNGEE. This CDR3 has 16 residues. The DNA of the CDR3 is TGTGCCAGCAGCGTAGGGTCCCGGTCATCCGCCGGGGAGCTGTTTTTT. Residues: CASSVGSRSSAGELFF.

Comments on this clone: The sample holds other DNA sequences that translate to the same CDR3. The CDR3, as DNA: TGTGCCAGCAGCTCGACGGAGTACGAGCAGTACTTC. Its translation is CASSSTEYEQYF. The genes are TRBV7-2 and TRBJ2-7; no reliable D call. The V gene lost 4 bases and the J gene lost 4 bases, with 8 bases spanning the gap. The CDR3 runs to 12 residues. Germline V gene data show CDR1 as SGHTA and CDR2 as FQGNSA. Full variable domain (missing parts from reference TRBV7-2 and TRBJ2-7): GAGVSQSPSNKVTEKGKDVELRCDPISGHTALYWYRQSLGQGLEFLIYFQGNSAPDKSGLPSDRFSAERTGGSVSTLTIQRTQQEDSAVYLCASSSTEYEQYFGPGTRLTVT.

This rearrangement joins TRBV7-8 to TRBJ1-5; TRBD1 matches 8 bases. The junction had 11 bases not matched to a gene; V was cut back by 4 bases and J by 0 bases. The CDR3 is 18 amino acids. Germline CDR1 is SGHVS and CDR2 is FQNEAQ. The CDR3 DNA is TGTGCCAGCAGCTCCTTGAGACAGGGGATAAATAGCAATCAGCCCCAGCATTTT. Translated: CASSSLRQGINSNQPQHF.

V gene TRBV5-1 combines with J gene TRBJ2-5; 11 bases are shared with TRBD2. Trimming removed 4 bases from V and 4 bases from J; junction bases left unmatched: 6. Germline CDR1 is SGHRS and CDR2 is YFSETQ. This CDR3 is built from 15 residues. In DNA form, the CDR3 reads TGCGCCAGCAGCCAGGGACTAGCGGACGTAGAGACCCAGTACTTC. Protein sequence: CASSQGLADVETQYF.

The chain combines TRBV5-4 with TRBJ2-7; 9 positions agree with TRBD1. Losses at the gene ends were 0 bases for V and 5 bases for J; bases not matched to a gene: 3. This CDR3 spans 14 amino acids. CDR1 and CDR2 from the germline V gene are SGHNT and YYREEE (reference sequence). CDR3 residues: CASSLGQGGDEQYF. For the CDR3, the DNA is TGTGCCAGCAGCTTGGGACAGGGGGGAGACGAGCAGTACTTC. The full variable domain, its missing parts supplied by reference TRBV5-4 and TRBJ2-7, is ETGVTQSPTHLIKTRGQQVTLRCSSQSGHNTVSWYQQALGQGPQFIFQYYREEENGRGNFPPRFSGLQFPNYSSELNVNALELDDSALYLCASSLGQGGDEQYFGPGTRLTVT.

V and J are TRBV9 and TRBJ2-3, with D perhaps TRBD2 (5 bases). Germline lookup yields CDR1 SGDLS and CDR2 YYNGEE. V lost 1 base and J 0 bases, leaving 15 bases between the germline ends. The CDR3 runs to 17 residues. Here the CDR3 DNA reads TGTGCCAGCAGCGTAACTGGCGGGCTTGGGAGCACAGATACGCAGTATTTT. As protein: CASSVTGGLGSTDTQYF.

The chain links TRBV5-4 to TRBJ2-1; TRBD2 aligns across 8 bases. The length of the CDR3 is 16 residues. Germline assignment: CDR1 SGHNT and CDR2 YYREEE (reference sequence). Losses at the gene ends were 4 bases for V and 10 bases for J; bases not matched to a gene: 16. The CDR3 loop reads CASSPLGSGITGEQFF. The DNA for the CDR3 is TGTGCCAGCAGCCCCCTGGGTAGCGGGATAACGGGAGAGCAGTTCTTC.

The rearrangement joins TRBV7-6 to TRBJ1-1; 8 positions match TRBD1. The CDR3 length is 14 residues. Germline V CDR1 and CDR2: SGHVS, FNYEAQ. The ends lost 5 bases at V and 1 base at J; junction bases unmatched: 3. The CDR3 coding sequence is TGTGCCAGCAGCCGGGACAGGAAGAACACTGAAGCTTTCTTT. Amino acid sequence: CASSRDRKNTEAFF.

The V gene is TRBV9, the J gene TRBJ1-1, with D possibly being TRBD1 (6 bases). CDR3 length: 14 residues. The V end lost 3 bases, the J end lost 4 bases, and 13 bases lay between the germline ends. CDR1 and CDR2 from the germline V gene are SGDLS and YYNGEE. The CDR3 nucleotides read TGTGCCAGCAGCGCCCACAGGGTTTTCACTGAAGCTTTCTTT. As protein: CASSAHRVFTEAFF.

The genes are TRBV19 and TRBJ1-1; D gene uncertain. The V gene lost 7 bases and the J gene lost 5 bases, with 14 bases spanning the gap. CDR1 LNHDA and CDR2 SQIVND come from the germline V gene (reference sequence). The length of the CDR3 is 13 residues. This chain's CDR3 is CASTIGPGTEAFF. The CDR3 coding sequence is TGTGCCAGTACCATCGGACCGGGAACTGAAGCTTTCTTT.

This chain joins TRBV6-4 and TRBJ2-3, with 11 bases that match TRBD2. J was trimmed by 2 bases and V by 5 bases; bases with no gene match: 6. The CDR3 extends over 16 amino acids. The germline V gene has CDR1 MRHNA and CDR2 SNTAGT. Here the CDR3 reads CASSPTSGGSTDTQYF. CDR3 DNA sequence: TGTGCCAGCAGTCCTACTAGCGGGGGTTCCACAGATACGCAGTATTTT.

This sequence joins TRBV6-1 and TRBJ1-2; 8 nucleotides line up with TRBD1. Germline CDR1 reads MNHNS; CDR2 reads SASEGT. The J segment lost 6 bases and the V segment lost 2 bases, leaving 11 bases of the junction unmatched. This CDR3 has 16 residues. CDR3 nucleotide sequence: TGTGCCAGCAGTGAATCACAGGACAGGGTGATCCATGGCTACACCTTC. This gives the protein CASSESQDRVIHGYTF.

This clone has more than one count but fewer than ten. This rearrangement joins TRBV5-1 to TRBJ1-3, with 12 bases matching TRBD1. Germline assignment: CDR1 SGHRS and CDR2 YFSETQ. This CDR3 comprises 16 residues. V shed 3 bases, J shed 2 bases, and the junction held 3 bases outside the gene matches. The CDR3 reads CASSYGDRGPGNTIYF. In DNA, the CDR3 is TGCGCCAGCAGCTACGGGGACAGGGGGCCTGGAAACACCATATATTTT.

The V and J genes are TRBV5-1 and TRBJ2-2, with D tentatively TRBD2 (7 bases). Trimming stripped 3 bases from V and 5 bases from J, with 20 bases between. Germline V gives CDR1 SGHRS, CDR2 YFSETQ. CDR3 length equals 17 residues. CDR3 nucleotide sequence: TGCGCCAGCAGCTCCGCGGGGGCGCGATTGAAAACCGGGGAGCTGTTTTTT. Translation: CASSSAGARLKTGELFF.

The J gene is TRBJ2-1, the V gene TRBV7-8; D gene unclear. CDR1 is SGHVS and CDR2 is FQNEAQ in the germline V gene. There are 14 residues in the CDR3. Trimming removed 0 bases from V and 6 bases from J, with 9 bases in between. CDR3 region: CASSLARSLNEQFF. CDR3 in DNA: TGTGCCAGCAGCTTAGCGCGTTCTCTCAATGAGCAGTTCTTC.

J is TRBJ1-1 and V is TRBV4-2; no firm D call. The germline V gene has CDR1 LGHNA and CDR2 YNFKEQ. V gave up 3 bases and J gave up 6 bases, with 8 bases separating them. This CDR3 region has 12 residues. The DNA of the CDR3 is TGTGCCAGCAGCCATTGGGGAGCTGAAGCTTTCTTT. Residues: CASSHWGAEAFF.

This clone was seen only a few times. V and J are TRBV4-3 and TRBJ2-7; TRBD2 might be the D (5 bases). Germline values: CDR1 LGHNA, CDR2 YSLEER. CDR3 length: 14 residues. V was trimmed by 4 bases and J by 2 bases, leaving 12 bases between them. Here the CDR3 reads CASSPAGGAYEQYF. CDR3 nucleotides: TGCGCCAGCAGCCCGGCAGGAGGCGCCTACGAGCAGTACTTC.

The gene calls are TRBV4-1 and TRBJ1-2; tentative D call: TRBD1 (6 bases). Germline V gene lookup returns CDR1 MGHRA and CDR2 YSYEKL. There are 15 residues in the CDR3. V lost 0 bases and J lost 8, with 16 bases in between. The CDR3 region has the DNA TGCGCCAGCAGCCAAGAAGTAGGGACACCGAGCGGCTACACCTTC. It codes for CASSQEVGTPSGYTF.

This chain joins TRBV6-5 and TRBJ2-1; possibly TRBD1 for D (5 bases). V was clipped by 2 bases and J by 9 bases, with 11 bases between them. Germline assignment: CDR1 MNHEY and CDR2 SVGAGI. This CDR3 has 13 residues. CDR3 loop: CASSYDRGIEQFF. CDR3 DNA: TGTGCCAGCAGTTACGACAGAGGAATTGAGCAGTTCTTC.